The T cell receptor beta chain described here comes from a study of cytomegalovirus exposure and HLA in healthy donors. Findings and limits, study-wide: Both high specificity and high sensitivity reportedly marked the classifier's diagnosis of cytomegalovirus status.

Of note for this clone: The target antigen is unknown.

The PCR was carried out with 60 Vbeta primers and 13 Jbeta primers. Profiled with immunoSEQ multiplex PCR; TCRdb holds only in-frame clones, not every one. The repertoire holds approximately 130,000 clones, with about 80% as singletons. V was clipped by 3 bases and J by 2 bases, with 13 bases between them. This CDR3 has 15 amino acids. Germline CDR1 is SGHNT and CDR2 is YYREEE (reference sequence). The V call is TRBV5-4, the J call TRBJ2-3, with D tentatively TRBD2 (5 bases). Sequencing was carried out using PBMCs. This clonotype was sampled from a woman in her fifties or sixties in good health and CMV-seronegative. CDR3: CASSSPERYTDTQYF. Here the CDR3 DNA reads TGTGCCAGCAGCTCCCCGGAGCGGTACACAGATACGCAGTATTTT.